What follows is one TCR beta chain and its context. The clone's antigen remains unknown. No quality values exist for individual bases; no much larger clone is one base distant. The data belong to a study of blood T cell repertoires in COVID-19 (TCRdb year 2020). Describing the broader study: The collaborator samples originated in the United States, Italy and Spain and spanned the acute and convalescent phases of COVID-19. The repertoires were made available in a free public database intended to serve as a resource for research on the immune response to SARS-CoV-2. Subjects who had been exposed to COVID-19, were actively infected with it, or had recovered from it provided the deeply sampled blood TCRbeta repertoires that made up the dataset. The sample metadata nearly always contained a de-identified subject ID, COVID-19 status, age in years and sex. The material from the prospective study consisted of cDNA or gDNA derived from T cells, B-cell-depleted T cells, or PBMCs. The samples were drawn from the first 160 participants of the ongoing ImmuneRACE study and from some 1,300 subjects provided by 6 global collaborators. Where HLA class I and class II types were available, the types were taken from metadata supplied by the sample provider, not from assay-based typing. The research as a whole found: The quantity of clinical and demographic metadata differed by source and by participant and was supplied without curation.

Including cysteine and phenylalanine, the CDR3 has 17 amino acids. Only the CDR3 region is kept as DNA, spanning 51 bases read in frame from base 1. The CDR1 and CDR2 encoded by the germline V gene are SQVTM and ANQGSEA. Ends trimmed: V by 2 bases, J by 5 bases; bases unmatched to a gene: 11. The collaborating institutions used their own protocols to collect whole blood in K2EDTA tubes. For TCRbeta analysis, collaborator samples were shipped as frozen whole blood, as isolated PBMCs, or as DNA extracted from either sample type. The immunoSEQ Assay, a bias-controlled multiplex PCR, was used to amplify TCRbeta CDR3 regions from genomic DNA. The paper's processing steps were these. The number of nucleated cells in each sample was estimated by amplification of reference gene primers within the assay. To quantify the absolute abundance of each unique TCRbeta CDR3 rearrangement, sequence reads were collapsed and filtered. Productive Simpson clonality was computed per sample as the square root of Simpson's diversity index over productive rearrangements. In its TCRdb copy, this immuneACCESS table keeps in-frame sequences only and misses some clones. Where compared with another copy, unresolved V genes explain less than half of these, and the others have no known cause. V and J calls and clone size are copied from that table; D and trimming were computed from the DNA. The sample has about 410,000 clones on record, 86% of them singletons. The ten largest account for roughly 1.4% of the sample.

Sequences were obtained from peripheral blood. The V gene is TRBV29-1 and the J gene is TRBJ2-5; TRBD2 matches 13 bases in the middle. The source of this sequence is a woman in her twenties or thirties with active or convalescent COVID-19. The CDR3 is CSVEQGLAGSQWETQYF. The DNA sequence is given as TGCAGCGTTGAACAGGGACTAGCGGGATCCCAGTGGGAGACCCAGTACTTC.